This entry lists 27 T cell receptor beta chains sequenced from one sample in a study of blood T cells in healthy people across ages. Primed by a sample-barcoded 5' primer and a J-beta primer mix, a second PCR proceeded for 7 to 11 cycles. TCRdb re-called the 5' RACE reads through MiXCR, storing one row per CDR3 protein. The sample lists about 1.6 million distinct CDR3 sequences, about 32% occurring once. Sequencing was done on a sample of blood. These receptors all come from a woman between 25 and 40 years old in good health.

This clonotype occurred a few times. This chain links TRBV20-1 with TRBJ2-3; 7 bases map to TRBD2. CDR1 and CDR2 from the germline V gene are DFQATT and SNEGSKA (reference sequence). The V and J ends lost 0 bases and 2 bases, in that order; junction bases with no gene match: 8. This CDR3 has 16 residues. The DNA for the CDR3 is TGCAGTGCTAGAGAAATTCTAGCGGACTTCACAGATACGCAGTATTTT. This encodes CSAREILADFTDTQYF.

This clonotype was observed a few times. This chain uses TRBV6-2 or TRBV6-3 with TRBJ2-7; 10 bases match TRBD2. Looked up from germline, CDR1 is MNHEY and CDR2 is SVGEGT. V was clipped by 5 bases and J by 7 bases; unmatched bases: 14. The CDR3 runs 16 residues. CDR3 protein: CASSPAELAGVGEQYF. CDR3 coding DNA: TGTGCCAGCAGTCCCGCTGAGCTAGCGGGAGTGGGGGAGCAGTACTTC.

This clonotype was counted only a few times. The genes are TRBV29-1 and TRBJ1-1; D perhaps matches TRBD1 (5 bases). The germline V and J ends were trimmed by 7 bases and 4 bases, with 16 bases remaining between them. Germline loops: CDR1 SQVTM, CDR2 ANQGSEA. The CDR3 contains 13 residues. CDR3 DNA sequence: TGCAGCGGGATACAGGTACGGGGCACTGAAGCTTTCTTT. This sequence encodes CSGIQVRGTEAFF.

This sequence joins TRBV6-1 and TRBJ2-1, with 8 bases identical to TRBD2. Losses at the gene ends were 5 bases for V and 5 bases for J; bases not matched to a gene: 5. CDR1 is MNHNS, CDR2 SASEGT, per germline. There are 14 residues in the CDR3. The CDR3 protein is CASSPRTSNNEQFF. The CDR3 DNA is TGTGCCAGCAGTCCTCGGACTAGCAACAATGAGCAGTTCTTC.

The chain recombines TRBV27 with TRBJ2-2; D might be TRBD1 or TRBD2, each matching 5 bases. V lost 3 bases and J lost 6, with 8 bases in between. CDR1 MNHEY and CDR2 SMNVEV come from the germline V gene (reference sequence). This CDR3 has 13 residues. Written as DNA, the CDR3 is TGTGCCAGCAGTTTGTGGGGGTCCGGGGAGCTGTTTTTT. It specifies CASSLWGSGELFF.

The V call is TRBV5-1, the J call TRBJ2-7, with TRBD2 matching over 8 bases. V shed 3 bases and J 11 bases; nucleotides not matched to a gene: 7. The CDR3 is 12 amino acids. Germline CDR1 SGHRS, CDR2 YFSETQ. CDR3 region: CASSSVGREKYF. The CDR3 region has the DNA TGCGCCAGCAGCTCGGTCGGGAGGGAAAAGTACTTC.

The CDR3 DNA reads TGCGCCAGCAGCTTGCGGTCTATAGAGACCCAGTACTTC. This encodes CASSLRSIETQYF. The chain uses TRBV5-1 and TRBJ2-5; no reliable D call. V gave up 1 base and J gave up 4 bases, with 8 bases separating them. There are 13 residues in the CDR3. CDR1 is SGHRS and CDR2 is YFSETQ in the germline V gene.

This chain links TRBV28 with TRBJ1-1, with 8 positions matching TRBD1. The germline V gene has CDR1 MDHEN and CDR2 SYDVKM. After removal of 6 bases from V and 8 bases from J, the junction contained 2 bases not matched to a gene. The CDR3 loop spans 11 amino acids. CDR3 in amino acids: CASRWTGEAFF. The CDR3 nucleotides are TGTGCCAGCAGGTGGACAGGGGAAGCTTTCTTT. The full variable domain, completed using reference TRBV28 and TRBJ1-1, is DVKVTQSSRYLVKRTGEKVFLECVQDMDHENMFWYRQDPGLGLRLIYFSYDVKMKEKGDIPEGYSVSREKKERFSLILESASTNQTSMYLCASRWTGEAFFGQGTRLTVV.

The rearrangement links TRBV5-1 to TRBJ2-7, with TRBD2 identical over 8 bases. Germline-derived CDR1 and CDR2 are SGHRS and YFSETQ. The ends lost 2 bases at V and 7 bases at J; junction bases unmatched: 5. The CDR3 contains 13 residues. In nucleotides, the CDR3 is TGCGCCAGCAGCTTCCGGGGCGGGAGGGAGCAGTACTTC. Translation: CASSFRGGREQYF.

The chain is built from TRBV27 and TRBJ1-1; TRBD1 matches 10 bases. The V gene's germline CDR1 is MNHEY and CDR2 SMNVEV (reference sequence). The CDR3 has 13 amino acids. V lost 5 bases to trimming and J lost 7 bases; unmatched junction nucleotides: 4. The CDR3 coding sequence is TGTGCCAGCAGTGAAGACAGGGGGCTTGAAGCTTTCTTT. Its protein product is CASSEDRGLEAFF.

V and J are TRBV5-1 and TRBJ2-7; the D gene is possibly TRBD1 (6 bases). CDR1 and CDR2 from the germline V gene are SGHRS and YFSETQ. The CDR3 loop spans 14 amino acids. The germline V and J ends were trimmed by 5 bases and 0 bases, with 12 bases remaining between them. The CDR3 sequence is CASRPTGPSYEQYF. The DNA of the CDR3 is TGCGCCAGCAGACCGACAGGCCCCTCCTACGAGCAGTACTTC.

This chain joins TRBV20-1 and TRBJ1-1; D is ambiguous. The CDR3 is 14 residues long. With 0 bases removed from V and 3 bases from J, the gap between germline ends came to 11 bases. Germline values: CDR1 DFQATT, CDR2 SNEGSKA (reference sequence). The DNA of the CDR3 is TGCAGTGCTAGAGATCTGGGTTTGTACACTGAAGCTTTCTTT. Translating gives CSARDLGLYTEAFF.

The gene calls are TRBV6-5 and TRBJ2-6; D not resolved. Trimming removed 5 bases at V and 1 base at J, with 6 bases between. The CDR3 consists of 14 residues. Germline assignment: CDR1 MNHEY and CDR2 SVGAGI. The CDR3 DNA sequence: TGTGCCAGCAGTAGCCAATCTGGGGCCAACGTCCTGACTTTC. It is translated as CASSSQSGANVLTF.

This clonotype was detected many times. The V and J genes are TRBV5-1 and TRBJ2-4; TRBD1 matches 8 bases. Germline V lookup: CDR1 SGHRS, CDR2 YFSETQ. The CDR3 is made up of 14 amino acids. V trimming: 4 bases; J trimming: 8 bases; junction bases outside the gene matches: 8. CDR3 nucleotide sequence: TGCGCCAGCAGCCTGACAGGGGATGCGGACATTCAGTACTTC. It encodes CASSLTGDADIQYF.

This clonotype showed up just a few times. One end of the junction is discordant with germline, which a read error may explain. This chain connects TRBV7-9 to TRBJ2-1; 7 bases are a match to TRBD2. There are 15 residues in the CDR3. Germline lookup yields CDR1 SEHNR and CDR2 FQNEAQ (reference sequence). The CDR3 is CASSPPGGRSNEQVF. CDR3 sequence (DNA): TGTGCCAGCAGCCCCCCGGGCGGGAGAAGCAATGAGCAGGTCTTC.

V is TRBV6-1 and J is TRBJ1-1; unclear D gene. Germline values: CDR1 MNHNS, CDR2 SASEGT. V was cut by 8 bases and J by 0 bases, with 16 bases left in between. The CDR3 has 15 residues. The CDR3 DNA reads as TGTGCCAGCGGGCCGGGTGCCCAGATGAACACTGAAGCTTTCTTT. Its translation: CASGPGAQMNTEAFF.

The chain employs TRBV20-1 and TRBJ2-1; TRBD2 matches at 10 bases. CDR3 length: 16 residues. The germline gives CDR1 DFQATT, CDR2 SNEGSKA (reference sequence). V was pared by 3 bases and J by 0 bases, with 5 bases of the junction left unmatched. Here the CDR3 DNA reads TGCAGTGCTAGCACCCTAGCGGGAGCCTCCTACAATGAGCAGTTCTTC. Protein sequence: CSASTLAGASYNEQFF.

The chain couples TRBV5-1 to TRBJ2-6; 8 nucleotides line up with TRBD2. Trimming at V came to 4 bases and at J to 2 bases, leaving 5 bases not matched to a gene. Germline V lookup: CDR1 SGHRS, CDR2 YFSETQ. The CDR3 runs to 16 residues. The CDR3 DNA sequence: TGCGCCAGCAGCGATAGCGGGGATGCTGGGGCCAACGTCCTGACTTTC. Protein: CASSDSGDAGANVLTF. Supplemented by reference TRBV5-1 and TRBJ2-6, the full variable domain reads KAGVTQTPRYLIKTRGQQVTLSCSPISGHRSVSWYQQTPGQGLQFLFEYFSETQRNKGNFPGRFSGRQFSNSRSEMNVSTLELGDSALYLCASSDSGDAGANVLTFGAGSRLTVL.

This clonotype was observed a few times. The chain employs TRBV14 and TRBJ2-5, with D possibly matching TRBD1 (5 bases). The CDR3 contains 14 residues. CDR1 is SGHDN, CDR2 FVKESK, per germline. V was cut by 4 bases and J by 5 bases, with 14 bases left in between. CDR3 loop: CASSRTDRRETQYF. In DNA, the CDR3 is TGTGCCAGCAGCCGCACCGACAGAAGGGAGACCCAGTACTTC.

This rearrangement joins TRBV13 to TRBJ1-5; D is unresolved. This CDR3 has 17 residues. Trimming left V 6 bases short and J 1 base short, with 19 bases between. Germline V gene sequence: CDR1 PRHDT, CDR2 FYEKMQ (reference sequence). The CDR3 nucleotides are TGTGCCAGCAGTCTGGGCCCGTTTAGTGGAAGCAATCAGCCCCAGCATTTT. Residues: CASSLGPFSGSNQPQHF.

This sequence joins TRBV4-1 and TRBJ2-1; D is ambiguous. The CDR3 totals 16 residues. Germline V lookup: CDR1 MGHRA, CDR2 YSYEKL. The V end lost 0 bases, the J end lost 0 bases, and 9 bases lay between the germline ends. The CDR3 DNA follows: TGCGCCAGCAGCCAAGATACGGATAGCTCCTACAATGAGCAGTTCTTC. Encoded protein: CASSQDTDSSYNEQFF.

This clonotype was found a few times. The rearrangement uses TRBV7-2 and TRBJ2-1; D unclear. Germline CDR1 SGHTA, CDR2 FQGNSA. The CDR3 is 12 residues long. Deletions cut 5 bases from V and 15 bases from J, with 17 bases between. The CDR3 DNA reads TGTGCCAGCAGCCAACCCACGGAGCCTTGGTTCTTC. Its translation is CASSQPTEPWFF.

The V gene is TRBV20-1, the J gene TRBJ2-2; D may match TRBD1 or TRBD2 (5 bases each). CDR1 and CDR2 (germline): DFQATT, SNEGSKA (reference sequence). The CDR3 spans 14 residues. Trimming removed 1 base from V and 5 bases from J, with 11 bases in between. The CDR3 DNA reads TGCAGTGCTAGAGCAGCAGGGAGTACCGGGGAGCTGTTTTTT. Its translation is CSARAAGSTGELFF.

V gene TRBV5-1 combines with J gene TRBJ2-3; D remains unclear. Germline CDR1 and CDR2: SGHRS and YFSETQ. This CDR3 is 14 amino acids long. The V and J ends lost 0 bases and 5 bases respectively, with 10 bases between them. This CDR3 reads CASSLGKVGDTQYF. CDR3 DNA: TGCGCCAGCAGCTTGGGAAAGGTCGGAGATACGCAGTATTTT.

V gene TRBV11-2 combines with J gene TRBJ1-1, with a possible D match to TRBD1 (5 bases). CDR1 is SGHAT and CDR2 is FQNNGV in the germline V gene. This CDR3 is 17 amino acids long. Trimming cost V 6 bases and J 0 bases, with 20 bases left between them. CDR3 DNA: TGTGCCAGCAGTTCTTCCCCTGGGGGTGGGCTGAACACTGAAGCTTTCTTT. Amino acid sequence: CASSSSPGGGLNTEAFF.

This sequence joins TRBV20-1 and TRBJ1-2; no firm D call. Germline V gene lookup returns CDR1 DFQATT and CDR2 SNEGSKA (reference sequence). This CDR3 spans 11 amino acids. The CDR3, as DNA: TGCAGCTCCTCCCCCAACTATGGCTACACCTTC. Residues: CSSSPNYGYTF.

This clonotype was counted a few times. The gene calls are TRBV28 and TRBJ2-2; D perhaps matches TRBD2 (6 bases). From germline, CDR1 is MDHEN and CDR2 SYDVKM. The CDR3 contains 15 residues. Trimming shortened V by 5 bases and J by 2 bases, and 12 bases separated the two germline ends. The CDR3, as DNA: TGTGCCAGCAGTCTCCGACTAGGAAACACCGGGGAGCTGTTTTTT. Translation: CASSLRLGNTGELFF.